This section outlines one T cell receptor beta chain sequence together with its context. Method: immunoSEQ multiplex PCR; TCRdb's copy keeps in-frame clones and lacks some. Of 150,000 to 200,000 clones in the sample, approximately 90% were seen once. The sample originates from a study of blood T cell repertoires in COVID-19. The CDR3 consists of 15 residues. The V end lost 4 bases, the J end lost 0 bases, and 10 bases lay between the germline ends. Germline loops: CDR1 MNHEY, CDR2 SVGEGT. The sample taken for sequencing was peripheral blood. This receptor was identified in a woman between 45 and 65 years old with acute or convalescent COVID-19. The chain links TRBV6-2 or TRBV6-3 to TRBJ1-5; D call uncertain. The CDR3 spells CASSFAGYSNQPQHF. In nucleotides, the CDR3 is TGTGCCAGCAGTTTTGCGGGTTATAGCAATCAGCCCCAGCATTTT.